Listed below are T cell receptor beta chains from one sample, sequenced in a study of T cell responses to AZD1222 COVID-19 vaccine. Using immunoSEQ multiplex PCR, the repertoire was profiled, and TCRdb retains in-frame clones only, with some absent. The data contain under 150,000 clones, 70% to 90% of them seen just once; the ten biggest clones take up roughly 6.7%. The source was peripheral blood, collected 28 days after the second AZD1222 dose. Source of these receptors: an adult who received the AZD1222 COVID-19 vaccine. Each CDR3 is given with its conserved first and last residue. A D gene is named only where the DNA matches it firmly.

TRBV4-1 15 TRBD2 CASSQTSGGYNEQFF
TRBV10-3 13 TRBD1 CATDRGDSYEQYF
TRBV7-3 13 - CASSRGHTGELFF
TRBV29-1 13 TRBD2 CSVEDVLATEQFF
TRBV4-3 14 - CASSQDLEGDTQYF
TRBV11-3 14 - CASRSSSLTDTQYF
TRBV20-1 11 - CSASITDGYTF
TRBV19 16 TRBD1 CASSTQTGMMDTEAFF
TRBV6-6 13 - CACDSHQNTEAFF
TRBV2 14 TRBD1 CASSGDRGADTQYF
TRBV2 11 - CASMAYYEQYF
TRBV2 10 TRBD1 CAKGQGEQYF
TRBV27 15 TRBD1 CASSPRQGASNEQYF
TRBV11-3 18 - CASSLDGMRPGAGNEQFF